Below, 19 T cell receptor beta chains from the same sample are listed, as sequenced in a study of technical replicates of blood from several donors. The table came from immunoSEQ multiplex PCR; TCRdb's copy has only in-frame clones and leaves some out. Altogether roughly 100,000 clones are present, around 96% being singletons, with the ten largest covering 0.36%. Sequencing input: T cells isolated from PBMCs. These TCRs come from a human donor in good health.

This clone was observed once. V gene TRBV28 combines with J gene TRBJ1-1; no reliable D call. This CDR3 spans 15 amino acids. V was clipped by 8 bases and J by 0 bases, with 16 bases between them. Germline V gene lookup returns CDR1 MDHEN and CDR2 SYDVKM. The CDR3 loop reads CASSYPGVLNTEAFF. The CDR3 DNA reads as TGTGCCAGCTCCTACCCGGGAGTCCTGAACACTGAAGCTTTCTTT.

A single count supports this clone. The rearrangement uses TRBV10-3 and TRBJ1-3, with TRBD1 matching over 7 bases. This CDR3 has 15 amino acids. Losses at the gene ends were 4 bases for V and 7 bases for J; bases not matched to a gene: 10. The germline CDR1 and CDR2 sequences are ENHRY and SYGVKD. CDR3 sequence reads: CAISGSTGVGNTIYF. The CDR3, as DNA: TGTGCCATCAGTGGAAGCACAGGGGTAGGGAACACCATATATTTT.

This rearrangement joins TRBV29-1 to TRBJ1-1; tentative D call: TRBD1 (5 bases). V lost 5 bases to trimming and J lost 1 base, with 11 bases between them. Germline CDR1 is SQVTM and CDR2 is ANQGSEA. The CDR3 contains 13 residues. The CDR3 sequence: CSVRGRQNTEAFF. CDR3 nucleotide sequence: TGCAGCGTTAGGGGCAGGCAGAACACTGAAGCTTTCTTT.

This chain joins TRBV19 and TRBJ2-1; 7 nucleotides align to TRBD2. In germline, CDR1 is LNHDA, CDR2 SQIVND (reference sequence). The CDR3 loop spans 16 amino acids. V lost 5 bases and J lost 3; bases outside the gene matches: 10. This CDR3 reads CASSARISGRYNEQFF. Written as DNA, the CDR3 is TGTGCCAGTAGTGCAAGGATTAGCGGGCGCTACAATGAGCAGTTCTTC.

This clone has just one count. The chain employs TRBV18 and TRBJ2-7, with D unclear. There are 14 residues in the CDR3. Germline lookup yields CDR1 KGHSH and CDR2 LQKENI. The V end was cut by 0 bases, the J end by 1 base, with 7 bases between. CDR3 amino acids: CASSPPAESYEQYF. CDR3 coding DNA: TGTGCCAGCTCACCACCGGCGGAGTCCTACGAGCAGTACTTC.

The chain combines TRBV6-5 with TRBJ2-7; perhaps TRBD2 as D (7 bases). The CDR3 contains 13 residues. Germline CDR1 reads MNHEY; CDR2 reads SVGAGI. Trimming left V 8 bases short and J 2 bases short, with 13 bases between. The CDR3 is CASGRGTPYEQYF. The DNA for the CDR3 is TGTGCCAGCGGGAGGGGGACGCCCTACGAGCAGTACTTC.

The chain has TRBV6-5 and TRBJ1-1; 7 bases are a match to TRBD1. V trimming: 11 bases; J trimming: 0 bases; junction bases outside the gene matches: 9. This CDR3 contains 14 residues. Germline lookup yields CDR1 MNHEY and CDR2 SVGAGI. The CDR3 spells CASDRARVNTEAFF. DNA of the CDR3: TGTGCCTCCGACAGGGCTCGGGTGAACACTGAAGCTTTCTTT.

The rearrangement joins TRBV7-2 to TRBJ1-4, with D unclear. This CDR3 is built from 15 residues. CDR1 SGHTA and CDR2 FQGNSA come from the germline V gene. The V end lost 5 bases, the J end lost 0 bases, and 10 bases lay between the germline ends. Written as DNA, the CDR3 is TGTGCCAGCAGCCTTAACCCAGCAACTAATGAAAAACTGTTTTTT. Translated: CASSLNPATNEKLFF.

The chain employs TRBV5-4 and TRBJ2-3, with TRBD1 identical over 8 bases. The CDR3 totals 18 residues. V dropped 0 bases and J dropped 2; count of bases not matched to a gene: 11. CDR1 is SGHNT and CDR2 is YYREEE in the germline V gene (reference sequence). The CDR3 DNA reads as TGTGCCAGCAGCTTGGGGGACAGGTTTTCCTTAGACACAGATACGCAGTATTTT. Translating gives CASSLGDRFSLDTDTQYF.

The table lists this clone with a count of one. V and J are TRBV18 and TRBJ1-4, with no clear D. The V gene lost 0 bases and the J gene lost 4 bases, with 9 bases spanning the gap. This CDR3 comprises 15 residues. Germline loops: CDR1 KGHSH, CDR2 LQKENI. CDR3 sequence: CASSPPPGHNEKLFF. CDR3 nucleotides: TGTGCCAGCTCACCACCGCCAGGCCATAATGAAAAACTGTTTTTT.

The V gene is TRBV5-1, the J gene TRBJ2-1; 8 bases align to TRBD2. CDR3 length: 15 residues. J gave up 7 bases and V 4 bases, and 10 bases lay outside the gene matches. CDR1 SGHRS and CDR2 YFSETQ come from the germline V gene. In nucleotides, the CDR3 is TGCGCCAGCAGCCCGACTAGCGCTATTCCTAATGAGCAGTTCTTC. It encodes CASSPTSAIPNEQFF.

CDR3 sequence (DNA): TGTGCCAGCAGAGAGCGGAAAGCCGAGCAGTACTTC. Its protein is CASRERKAEQYF. The chain couples TRBV28 to TRBJ2-7; D perhaps matches TRBD2 (5 bases). The germline V and J ends were trimmed by 6 bases and 6 bases, with 12 bases remaining between them. From germline, CDR1 is MDHEN and CDR2 SYDVKM. The CDR3 sequence is 12 residues long. Together with reference TRBV28 and TRBJ2-7, the CDR3 gives the full variable domain: DVKVTQSSRYLVKRTGEKVFLECVQDMDHENMFWYRQDPGLGLRLIYFSYDVKMKEKGDIPEGYSVSREKKERFSLILESASTNQTSMYLCASRERKAEQYFGPGTRLTVT.

This chain uses TRBV19 with TRBJ1-3; 8 bases agree with TRBD1. CDR1 LNHDA and CDR2 SQIVND come from the germline V gene (reference sequence). The CDR3 loop spans 16 amino acids. J was trimmed by 5 bases and V by 1 base; bases with no gene match: 7. Here the CDR3 DNA reads TGTGCCAGTAGTATAGGAGCAGGGGGCATTAGAAACACCATATATTTT. Translated, it gives CASSIGAGGIRNTIYF.

This chain connects TRBV27 to TRBJ2-1, with TRBD1 as a possible D gene (6 bases). Germline CDR1 MNHEY, CDR2 SMNVEV (reference sequence). V was trimmed by 3 bases and J by 0 bases, leaving 18 bases between them. This CDR3 spans 18 amino acids. The CDR3 region is CASSLTGSGLNSYNEQFF. The CDR3 DNA follows: TGTGCCAGCAGTTTGACAGGTAGTGGCCTAAACTCCTACAATGAGCAGTTCTTC.

The J gene is TRBJ1-2, the V gene TRBV4-1, with D possibly matching TRBD1 (5 bases). There are 14 residues in the CDR3. Germline CDR1 is MGHRA and CDR2 is YSYEKL. V lost 0 bases to trimming and J lost 3 bases, with 8 bases between them. CDR3 bases: TGCGCCAGCAGCCAAGAGGCGGGGGACTATGGCTACACCTTC. It yields the protein CASSQEAGDYGYTF.

This chain connects TRBV5-6 to TRBJ2-7, with 9 bases matching TRBD2. The CDR3 length is 18 residues. Looked up from germline, CDR1 is SGHDT and CDR2 is YYEEEE. V was pared by 1 base and J by 3 bases, with 14 bases of the junction left unmatched. CDR3 region: CASSLYVGQIAGVYEQYF. CDR3 nucleotides: TGTGCCAGCAGCTTGTATGTAGGACAAATAGCGGGAGTCTACGAGCAGTACTTC.

The J gene is TRBJ2-5, the V gene TRBV7-6; D may be TRBD2 (6 bases). Trimming cost V 1 base and J 6 bases, with 15 bases left between them. The germline V gene has CDR1 SGHVS and CDR2 FNYEAQ. This CDR3 has 15 amino acids. The CDR3 sequence: CASSLGAGTSQTQYF. Written as DNA, the CDR3 is TGTGCCAGCAGCTTAGGGGCGGGGACTTCCCAGACCCAGTACTTC.

The chain is built from TRBV18 and TRBJ1-4, with D possibly matching TRBD1 (6 bases). This CDR3 is built from 14 residues. Trimming cost V 2 bases and J 5 bases, with 9 bases left between them. Per the germline V gene, CDR1 is KGHSH and CDR2 is LQKENI. The CDR3 loop reads CASSPGGANEKLFF. CDR3 in DNA: TGTGCCAGCTCACCAGGGGGCGCAAATGAAAAACTGTTTTTT. Filled out from reference TRBV18 and TRBJ1-4, the complete variable domain reads NAGVMQNPRHLVRRRGQEARLRCSPMKGHSHVYWYRQLPEEGLKFMVYLQKENIIDESGMPKERFSAEFPKEGPSILRIQQVVRGDSAAYFCASSPGGANEKLFFGSGTQLSVL.

The chain couples TRBV9 to TRBJ2-1; 7 bases match TRBD2. The V segment lost 1 base and the J segment 5 bases; nucleotides outside the gene matches: 3. This CDR3 region has 14 residues. The germline V gene encodes CDR1 SGDLS and CDR2 YYNGEE. Here the CDR3 DNA reads TGTGCCAGCAGCGTACCGGGACTACACAATGAGCAGTTCTTC. This gives the protein CASSVPGLHNEQFF.